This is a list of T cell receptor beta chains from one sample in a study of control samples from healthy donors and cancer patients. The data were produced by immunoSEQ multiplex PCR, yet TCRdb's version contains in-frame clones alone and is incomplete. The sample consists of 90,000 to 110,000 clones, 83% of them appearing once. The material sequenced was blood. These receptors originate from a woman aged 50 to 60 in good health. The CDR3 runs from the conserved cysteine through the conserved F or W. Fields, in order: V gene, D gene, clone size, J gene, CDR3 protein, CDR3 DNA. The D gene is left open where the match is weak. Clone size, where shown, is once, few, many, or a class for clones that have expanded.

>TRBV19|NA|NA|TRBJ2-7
CATKKTDTYEQYF
TGTGCCACTAAAAAGACAGACACCTACGAGCAGTACTTC
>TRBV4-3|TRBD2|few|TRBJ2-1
CASSQTWTSGDEQFF
TGCGCCAGCAGCCAGACATGGACTAGCGGGGATGAGCAGTTCTTC
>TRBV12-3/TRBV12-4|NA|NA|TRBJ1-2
CASSLMGNYGYTF
TGTGCCAGCAGTTTAATGGGGAACTATGGCTACACCTTC
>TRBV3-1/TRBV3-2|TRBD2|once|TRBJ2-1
CASSQRGGVAGYNEQFF
TGTGCCAGCAGCCAAAGAGGCGGGGTAGCGGGATACAATGAGCAGTTCTTC
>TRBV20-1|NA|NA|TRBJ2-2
CSADEGGELFF
TGCAGTGCGGATGAGGGCGGGGAGCTGTTTTTT
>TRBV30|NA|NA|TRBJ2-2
CAWRFRSGFNTGELFF
TGTGCCTGGAGGTTCAGGTCGGGATTCAACACCGGGGAGCTGTTTTTT
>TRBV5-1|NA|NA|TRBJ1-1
CASSLARGRTEAFF
TGCGCCAGCAGCTTGGCGCGGGGGAGGACTGAAGCTTTCTTT
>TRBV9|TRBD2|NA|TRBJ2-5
CASSAHPVGLAQETQYF
TGTGCCAGCAGCGCCCACCCTGTGGGACTAGCCCAAGAGACCCAGTACTTC
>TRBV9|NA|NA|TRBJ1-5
CASSPGGFSNQPQHF
TGTGCCAGCAGTCCGGGCGGGTTTAGCAATCAGCCCCAGCATTTT
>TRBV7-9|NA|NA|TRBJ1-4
CASSLRDEKLFF
TGTGCCAGCAGCTTGCGCGATGAAAAACTGTTTTTT
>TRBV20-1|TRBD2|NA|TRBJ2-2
CSASGSGGGTGELFF
TGCAGTGCTAGTGGAAGCGGGGGGGGCACCGGGGAGCTGTTTTTT
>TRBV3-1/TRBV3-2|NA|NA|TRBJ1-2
CASTPLGGAGGYTF
TGTGCCAGCACCCCCCTGGGAGGGGCGGGTGGCTACACCTTC
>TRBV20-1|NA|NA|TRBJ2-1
CSASSPGRDWYNEQFF
TGCAGTGCTAGTTCCCCGGGCCGGGACTGGTACAATGAGCAGTTCTTC
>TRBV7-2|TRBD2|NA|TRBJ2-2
CASSLEGLAGNTGELFF
TGTGCCAGCAGCTTAGAAGGTCTAGCGGGTAACACCGGGGAGCTGTTTTTT
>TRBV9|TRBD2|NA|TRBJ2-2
CASSARLAGVSGELFF
TGTGCCAGCAGCGCCCGACTAGCGGGAGTATCCGGGGAGCTGTTTTTT
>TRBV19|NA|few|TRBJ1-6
CASTSDSSNSPLHF
TGTGCCAGTACCTCGGACAGCTCAAATTCACCCCTCCACTTT
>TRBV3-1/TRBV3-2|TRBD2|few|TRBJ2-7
CASSHLAGGSEQYF
TGTGCCAGCAGCCATCTAGCGGGAGGCTCCGAGCAGTACTTC
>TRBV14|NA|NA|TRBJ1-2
CASSQAFNAFNYGYTF
TGTGCCAGCAGCCAAGCCTTTAATGCCTTCAACTATGGCTACACCTTC
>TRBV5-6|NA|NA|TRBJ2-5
CASSTLGGEKETQYF
TGTGCCAGCAGCACCTTAGGGGGGGAAAAAGAGACCCAGTACTTC
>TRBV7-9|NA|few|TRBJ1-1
CASSLGQRNTEAFF
TGTGCCAGCAGCTTAGGACAGAGGAACACTGAAGCTTTCTTT
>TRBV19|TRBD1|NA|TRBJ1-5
CASSNTGGGQPQHF
TGTGCCAGTAGCAATACAGGGGGCGGTCAGCCCCAGCATTTT
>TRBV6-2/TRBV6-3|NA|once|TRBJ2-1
CASSPGLPYNEQFF
TGTGCCAGCAGTCCGGGACTCCCATACAATGAGCAGTTCTTC
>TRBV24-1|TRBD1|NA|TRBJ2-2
CATSASGQGTTTGELFF
TGTGCCACCAGTGCCTCGGGACAGGGGACAACCACCGGGGAGCTGTTTTTT
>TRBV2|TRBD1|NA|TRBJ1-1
CASWGQRNTEAFF
TGTGCCAGCTGGGGACAGCGGAACACTGAAGCTTTCTTT
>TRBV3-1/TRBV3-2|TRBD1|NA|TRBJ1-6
CASSQGQRQGGSPLHF
TGTGCCAGCAGCCAAGGGCAGCGACAGGGCGGTTCACCCCTCCACTTT
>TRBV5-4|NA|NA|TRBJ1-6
CASSLQQGYNSPLHF
TGTGCCAGCAGCTTGCAACAGGGATATAATTCACCCCTCCACTTT
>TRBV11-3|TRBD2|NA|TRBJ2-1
CASSVSGSSWNEQFF
TGTGCCAGCAGCGTTAGCGGGAGCAGTTGGAATGAGCAGTTCTTC
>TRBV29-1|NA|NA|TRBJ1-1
CSVVGFRMENTEAFF
TGCAGCGTTGTGGGCTTTCGGATGGAGAACACTGAAGCTTTCTTT